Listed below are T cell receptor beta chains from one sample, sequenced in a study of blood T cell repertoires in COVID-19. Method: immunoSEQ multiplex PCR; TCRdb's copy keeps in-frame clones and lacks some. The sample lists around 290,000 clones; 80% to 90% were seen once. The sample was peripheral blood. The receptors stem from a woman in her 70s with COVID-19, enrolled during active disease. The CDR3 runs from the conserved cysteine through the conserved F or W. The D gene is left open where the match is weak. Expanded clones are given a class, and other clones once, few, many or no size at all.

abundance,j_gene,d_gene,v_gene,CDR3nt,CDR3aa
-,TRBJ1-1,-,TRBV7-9,TGTGCCAGCAGCTTAGCCGGGGTGAACACTGAAGCTTTCTTT,CASSLAGVNTEAFF
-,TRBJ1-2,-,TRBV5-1,TGCGCCAGCAGCTTTGACAGCCTCTATGGCTACACCTTC,CASSFDSLYGYTF
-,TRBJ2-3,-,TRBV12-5,TGTGCTAGTGGCCTAGCAGATACGCAGTATTTT,CASGLADTQYF
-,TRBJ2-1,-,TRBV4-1,TGCGCCAGCAGCCAAGCGGGTCTAGCCAATGAGCAGTTCTTC,CASSQAGLANEQFF
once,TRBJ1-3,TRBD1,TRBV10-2,TGCGCCAGCAGGGACAGGGGGGCAGGAAACACCATATATTTT,CASRDRGAGNTIYF
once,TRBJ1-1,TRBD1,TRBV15,TGTGCCACCAGCAGAAAGGGACAGGGGGCCTATACTGAAGCTTTCTTT,CATSRKGQGAYTEAFF
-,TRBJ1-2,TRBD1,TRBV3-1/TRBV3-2,TGTGCCAGCAGCAAGGGACAGGGCGGAGGTTCTGGCTACACCTTC,CASSKGQGGGSGYTF
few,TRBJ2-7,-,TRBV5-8,TGTGCCAGCAGCCTGCGACAGGAGCAGTACTTC,CASSLRQEQYF
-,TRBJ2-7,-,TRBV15,TGTGCCACCGGGCAGGGTAAAGACTACGAGCAGTACTTC,CATGQGKDYEQYF
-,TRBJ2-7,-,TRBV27,TGTGCCAGCAGTTTAGGCAGTACCTACGAGCAGTACTTC,CASSLGSTYEQYF
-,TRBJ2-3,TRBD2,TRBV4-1,TGCGCCAGCAGCCGGCTAGCGGGCAGCACAGATACGCAGTATTTT,CASSRLAGSTDTQYF
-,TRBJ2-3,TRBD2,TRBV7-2,TGTGCCAGCAGAGCCGCCTCGTGGGGCGGGGGGGGCACAGATACGCAGTATTTT,CASRAASWGGGGTDTQYF
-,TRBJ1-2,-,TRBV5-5,TGTGCCAGCAGCTTGCGTCGGGGGATAAACTATGGCTACACCTTC,CASSLRRGINYGYTF
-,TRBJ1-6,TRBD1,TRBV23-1,TGCGCCAGCAATACAGGGGGCACTTCACCCCTCCACTTT,CASNTGGTSPLHF
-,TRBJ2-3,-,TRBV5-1,TGCGCCAGCAGCTCCTCCCGTACGCAGTATTTT,CASSSSRTQYF
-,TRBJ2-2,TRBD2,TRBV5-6,TGTGCCAGCAGCGCCGGGGGGTCCTACACCGGGGAGCTGTTTTTT,CASSAGGSYTGELFF